Below, 30 T cell receptor beta chains from the same sample are listed, as sequenced in a study of cytomegalovirus exposure and HLA in healthy donors. Primers for the PCR totalled 60 Vbeta and 13 Jbeta. Here immunoSEQ multiplex PCR was the method, and the copy in TCRdb shows in-frame clones only, minus some. The sample holds fewer than 250,000 clones, roughly 77% seen once. Sequenced: PBMCs. All receptors come from a man aged 35 to 55 in good health and CMV-seropositive.

V gene TRBV28 combines with J gene TRBJ2-7; 11 bases agree with TRBD2. The CDR3 spans 17 residues. Germline-derived CDR1 and CDR2 are MDHEN and SYDVKM. After removal of 2 bases from V and 1 base from J, the junction contained 7 bases not matched to a gene. CDR3 DNA: TGTGCCAGCAGTTTAAGGAAACTAGCGGGAGATTCCTACGAGCAGTACTTC. Translating gives CASSLRKLAGDSYEQYF.

This sequence joins TRBV5-6 and TRBJ2-1; D ambiguous. V gave up 1 base and J gave up 4 bases, with 6 bases separating them. Germline CDR1 SGHDT, CDR2 YYEEEE. The CDR3 is 13 residues long. DNA for the CDR3: TGTGCCAGCAGCTTGAGCATTTACAATGAGCAGTTCTTC. This encodes CASSLSIYNEQFF.

This chain uses TRBV18 with TRBJ2-1; 7 bases align to TRBD2. Germline CDR1 is KGHSH and CDR2 is LQKENI. There are 14 residues in the CDR3. V lost 2 bases, J lost 8 bases, and 6 bases stayed unmatched. As DNA, the CDR3 is TGTGCCAGCTCACCATCCCTAGCGGCCTATGAGCAGTTCTTC. Translated, it gives CASSPSLAAYEQFF.

In its sample, this clone was seen a few times. The V call is TRBV29-1, the J call TRBJ2-7; 9 bases are a match to TRBD1. Germline V gives CDR1 SQVTM, CDR2 ANQGSEA. The CDR3 has 13 residues. V trimming: 7 bases; J trimming: 6 bases; junction bases outside the gene matches: 10. DNA for the CDR3: TGCAGCGCTGTGGGACAGGGTATAACCGAGCAGTACTTC. This encodes CSAVGQGITEQYF.

Only a few counts were recorded for this clone. The chain employs TRBV6-4 and TRBJ2-2; 13 nucleotides line up with TRBD2. Germline CDR1 reads MRHNA; CDR2 reads SNTAGT. V trimming: 4 bases; J trimming: 10 bases; junction bases outside the gene matches: 9. This CDR3 has 16 residues. CDR3: CASSAQGGTSGTELFF. The CDR3 DNA sequence: TGTGCCAGCAGTGCCCAAGGCGGGACTAGCGGGACGGAGCTGTTTTTT.

The chain joins TRBV5-1 to TRBJ2-7; D gene uncertain. Between the trimmed V and J ends, which lost 0 bases and 0 bases, there was a span of 7 bases. The V gene's germline CDR1 is SGHRS and CDR2 YFSETQ. CDR3 length: 14 residues. DNA for the CDR3: TGCGCCAGCAGCTTGGGGGCAGGCTCCTACGAGCAGTACTTC. This translates into CASSLGAGSYEQYF.

The gene calls are TRBV5-1 and TRBJ2-5; D is ambiguous. CDR1 SGHRS and CDR2 YFSETQ come from the germline V gene. The CDR3 extends over 14 amino acids. Between the trimmed V and J ends, which lost 1 base and 1 base, there was a span of 8 bases. CDR3 protein: CASSLNSFQETQYF. CDR3 coding DNA: TGCGCCAGCAGCTTGAACAGTTTCCAAGAGACCCAGTACTTC.

The rearrangement links TRBV28 to TRBJ2-7, with a weak D call TRBD2 (6 bases). CDR1 is MDHEN and CDR2 is SYDVKM in the germline V gene. This CDR3 has 15 residues. Trimming took off 5 bases at V and 2 bases at J, with 16 bases between the two ends. The CDR3 reads CASSNRRGFPYEQYF. CDR3 nucleotide sequence: TGTGCCAGCAGTAACCGCCGGGGGTTCCCCTACGAGCAGTACTTC.

The chain links TRBV27 to TRBJ1-1; possible D gene TRBD1, 6 bases. CDR3 size: 13 residues. Per the germline V gene, CDR1 is MNHEY and CDR2 is SMNVEV (reference sequence). The V gene lost 8 bases and the J gene lost 4 bases, with 14 bases spanning the gap. CDR3 sequence (DNA): TGTGCCAGCGGGCGGGGGGCGTCCACTGAAGCTTTCTTT. It translates to CASGRGASTEAFF.

The chain combines TRBV5-4 with TRBJ2-7; possible D gene TRBD1, 6 bases. Germline V gene lookup returns CDR1 SGHNT and CDR2 YYREEE (reference sequence). The CDR3 contains 15 residues. Trimming removed 2 bases at V and 6 bases at J, with 18 bases between. The CDR3 loop is CASSLVEQGRGEQYF. The CDR3 region has the DNA TGTGCCAGCAGCTTAGTAGAACAGGGTCGGGGCGAGCAGTACTTC.

Only a few counts were recorded for this clone. The V and J genes are TRBV9 and TRBJ2-7, with 12 positions matching TRBD2. J gave up 2 bases and V 4 bases, and 4 bases lay outside the gene matches. Germline V CDR1 and CDR2: SGDLS, YYNGEE. CDR3 length: 15 residues. The chain's CDR3 is CASSPRTSGAYEQYF. CDR3 DNA: TGTGCCAGCAGCCCAAGGACTAGCGGGGCCTACGAGCAGTACTTC.

This sequence joins TRBV7-9 and TRBJ1-5; TRBD1 matches 10 bases. V was clipped by 5 bases and J by 5 bases; unmatched bases: 3. In germline, CDR1 is SEHNR, CDR2 FQNEAQ (reference sequence). The CDR3 has 14 amino acids. CDR3 sequence: CASSPGQGDQPQHF. The CDR3 bases are TGTGCCAGCAGCCCTGGACAGGGGGATCAGCCCCAGCATTTT.

The chain has TRBV19 and TRBJ1-5; 9 nucleotides align to TRBD1. V trimming: 10 bases; J trimming: 4 bases; junction bases outside the gene matches: 14. Germline V gene data show CDR1 as LNHDA and CDR2 as SQIVND (reference sequence). The CDR3 covers 16 residues. The CDR3 loop reads CATTTGGAGGNQPQHF. The CDR3 DNA follows: TGTGCCACGACTACAGGGGGCGCGGGAGGAAATCAGCCCCAGCATTTT.

The J gene is TRBJ1-1, the V gene TRBV19, with 7 bases aligning to TRBD1. Germline V lookup: CDR1 LNHDA, CDR2 SQIVND (reference sequence). This CDR3 contains 14 residues. Unmatched junction bases numbered 5, after V lost 6 bases and J lost 1 base. The CDR3 region is CASSYRGANTEAFF. CDR3 coding DNA: TGTGCCAGTAGCTACAGGGGCGCGAACACTGAAGCTTTCTTT.

This CDR3 is CASSFPLPPNEQFF. CDR3 DNA: TGTGCCAGCAGTTTCCCACTACCCCCCAATGAGCAGTTCTTC. The V call is TRBV28, the J call TRBJ2-1; D is ambiguous. Trimming left V 3 bases short and J 6 bases short, with 12 bases between. From germline, CDR1 is MDHEN and CDR2 SYDVKM. The length of the CDR3 is 14 residues.

This rearrangement joins TRBV2 to TRBJ1-5; D uncertain. Germline V lookup: CDR1 SNHLY, CDR2 FYNNEI. Trimming took off 8 bases at V and 3 bases at J, with 11 bases between the two ends. This CDR3 is 13 amino acids long. In nucleotides, the CDR3 is TGTGCCAGCTCGCCGGGAGTCAATCAGCCCCAGCATTTT. This encodes CASSPGVNQPQHF.

This sequence joins TRBV5-1 and TRBJ2-1, with TRBD2 matching over 11 bases. From germline, CDR1 is SGHRS and CDR2 YFSETQ. J lost 6 bases, V lost 4 bases, and 9 bases had no gene match. The CDR3 has 16 amino acids. CDR3 coding DNA: TGCGCCAGCAGCAGGACCGGGACTAGCGGTCTCAATGAGCAGTTCTTC. Its protein product is CASSRTGTSGLNEQFF. Complete variable domain (other parts from reference TRBV5-1 and TRBJ2-1): KAGVTQTPRYLIKTRGQQVTLSCSPISGHRSVSWYQQTPGQGLQFLFEYFSETQRNKGNFPGRFSGRQFSNSRSEMNVSTLELGDSALYLCASSRTGTSGLNEQFFGPGTRLTVL.

The genes are TRBV19 and TRBJ1-2; 7 bases fit TRBD1. Germline V lookup: CDR1 LNHDA, CDR2 SQIVND (reference sequence). This CDR3 region has 12 residues. Unmatched junction bases numbered 5, after V lost 9 bases and J lost 4 bases. The CDR3 region has the DNA TGTGCCAGCCAACAGGGGAGCTATGGCTACACCTTC. It is translated as CASQQGSYGYTF.

This chain connects TRBV20-1 to TRBJ2-1; D may be TRBD1 (6 bases). Trimming shortened V by 4 bases and J by 15 bases, and 16 bases separated the two germline ends. CDR3 length: 11 residues. Germline lookup yields CDR1 DFQATT and CDR2 SNEGSKA (reference sequence). CDR3 protein: CSATRQDALFF. The DNA of the CDR3 is TGCAGTGCTACAAGACAGGATGCGCTGTTCTTC.

In its sample, this clone was seen a few times. The chain uses TRBV7-2 and TRBJ2-4; perhaps TRBD2 as D (6 bases). The CDR3 is made up of 16 amino acids. Germline V CDR1 and CDR2: SGHTA, FQGNSA. The V and J ends lost 1 base and 0 bases respectively, with 10 bases between them. The CDR3 DNA follows: TGTGCCAGCAGCTTAGGGGAGGACCTAGCCAAAAACATTCAGTACTTC. It yields the protein CASSLGEDLAKNIQYF.

This chain connects TRBV5-6 to TRBJ1-5; no firm D call. Trimming left V 1 base short and J 2 bases short, with 13 bases between. Germline V gene sequence: CDR1 SGHDT, CDR2 YYEEEE. The CDR3 totals 16 residues. The CDR3 DNA reads as TGTGCCAGCAGCTTGTGGGCGGGTCGAGGCAATCAGCCCCAGCATTTT. Amino acids: CASSLWAGRGNQPQHF.

The chain joins TRBV4-1 to TRBJ1-1; D is ambiguous. Germline V gene data show CDR1 as MGHRA and CDR2 as YSYEKL. V lost 3 bases to trimming and J lost 1 base, with 15 bases between them. The CDR3 is 16 amino acids. DNA for the CDR3: TGCGCCAGCAGCCACCCTCTGGCGGGAGAGAACACTGAAGCTTTCTTT. Amino acids: CASSHPLAGENTEAFF.

The V gene is TRBV19, the J gene TRBJ2-6, with D perhaps matching TRBD1 (5 bases). The CDR3 consists of 16 residues. Trimming took 5 bases from V and 2 from J, leaving 13 bases between them. Germline V gene lookup returns CDR1 LNHDA and CDR2 SQIVND (reference sequence). The CDR3 DNA is TGTGCCAGTAGTGGAGAAGGGGCGGCTGGGGCCAACGTCCTGACTTTC. This gives the protein CASSGEGAAGANVLTF. The full variable domain, completed using reference TRBV19 and TRBJ2-6, is DGGITQSPKYLFRKEGQNVTLSCEQNLNHDAMYWYRQDPGQGLRLIYYSQIVNDFQKGDIAEGYSVSREKKESFPLTVTSAQKNPTAFYLCASSGEGAAGANVLTFGAGSRLTVL.

This clone was detected a few times. This chain connects TRBV10-3 to TRBJ1-2; 12 nucleotides align to TRBD1. The J segment lost 4 bases and the V segment lost 5 bases, leaving 17 bases of the junction unmatched. CDR1 is ENHRY and CDR2 is SYGVKD in the germline V gene. The CDR3 sequence is 19 residues long. Here the CDR3 reads CAISSSTGTGGDLGYGYTF. CDR3 nucleotide sequence: TGTGCCATCAGTAGTTCGACCGGGACAGGGGGCGATCTGGGCTATGGCTACACCTTC.

V and J are TRBV19 and TRBJ1-5; TRBD1 aligns across 8 bases. CDR1 LNHDA and CDR2 SQIVND come from the germline V gene (reference sequence). This CDR3 comprises 15 residues. V trimming: 5 bases; J trimming: 3 bases; junction bases outside the gene matches: 6. CDR3 in DNA: TGTGCCAGTAGTCCTTCGGGACAGGACAATCAGCCCCAGCATTTT. It yields the protein CASSPSGQDNQPQHF.

The V call is TRBV6-5, the J call TRBJ2-5; D is uncertain. Germline V CDR1 and CDR2: MNHEY, SVGAGI. Trimming removed 2 bases from V and 5 bases from J, with 3 bases in between. CDR3 length: 11 residues. The CDR3 loop reads CASSYGETQYF. For the CDR3, the DNA is TGTGCCAGCAGTTACGGCGAGACCCAGTACTTC.

The chain has TRBV5-6 and TRBJ2-1; D is undetermined. This CDR3 spans 15 amino acids. In germline, CDR1 is SGHDT, CDR2 YYEEEE. The V end was cut by 0 bases, the J end by 0 bases, with 7 bases between. The CDR3 loop is CASSLGLNSYNEQFF. CDR3 DNA sequence: TGTGCCAGCAGCTTGGGGCTCAACTCCTACAATGAGCAGTTCTTC.

This clone was observed a single time. CDR3 in DNA: TGTGCCAGCAGCTTGAGGTGGGGAGGCAGCAATCAGCCCCAGCATTTT. Residues: CASSLRWGGSNQPQHF. V is TRBV5-5 and J is TRBJ1-5, with D unresolved. Per the germline V gene, CDR1 is SGHKS and CDR2 is YYEKEE (reference sequence). V lost 1 base and J 1 base, leaving 12 bases between the germline ends. The CDR3 is made up of 16 amino acids.

The V gene is TRBV19, the J gene TRBJ1-5; TRBD1 matches at 7 bases. Trimming removed 5 bases from V and 9 bases from J; junction bases left unmatched: 10. The CDR3 runs to 14 residues. CDR1 LNHDA and CDR2 SQIVND come from the germline V gene (reference sequence). The CDR3 coding sequence is TGTGCCAGTAGTGAAGGGGGCGGGCTTCGGCCCCAGCATTTT. Translation: CASSEGGGLRPQHF.

The rearrangement links TRBV7-9 to TRBJ2-5; 8 bases map to TRBD2. The CDR3 consists of 17 residues. V shed 4 bases, J shed 5 bases, and the junction held 15 bases outside the gene matches. CDR1 is SEHNR, CDR2 FQNEAQ, per germline (reference sequence). The CDR3 is CASSSPGGNVASETQYF. The CDR3 coding sequence is TGTGCCAGCAGCTCGCCGGGGGGGAACGTCGCGTCCGAGACCCAGTACTTC.